The following is a TCR beta chain sequence with its context. The CDR3 has 15 amino acids. V lost 6 bases and J lost 2, with 14 bases in between. Germline loops: CDR1 LNHDA, CDR2 SQIVND (reference sequence). Synthetic analogs of TCR templates were spiked into every PCR. Method: immunoSEQ multiplex PCR; TCRdb's copy keeps in-frame clones and lacks some. The sample has under 95,000 clones; approximately 81% are singletons. The sample belongs to a study of PD-L1 blockade in urothelial cancer. Study background: Males with bladder-origin urothelial cancer constituted about nine tenths of the roughly 29 patients.

Time point given: pretreatment peripheral blood. Enrolled patients showed locally advanced or metastatic urothelial carcinoma. Every patient provided from 1 to 8 samples, collected pretreatment and on-treatment. Source: PBMCs, taken around atezolizumab (anti-PD-L1) treatment. The origin of this receptor is a man in his sixties with urothelial cancer. The gene calls are TRBV19 and TRBJ2-1; TRBD2 is a possible D gene (5 bases). CDR3: CASRQLAGAYNEQFF. CDR3 in DNA: TGTGCCAGTAGACAGCTAGCCGGAGCCTACAATGAGCAGTTCTTC.